This TCR beta chain appears in the sequencing data of a study of T cell repertoires in cytomegalovirus infection. About the research overall: Peptides in the study included HLA-C-restricted and HLA-B-restricted CMV epitopes. The public TCR beta signatures pointed to both CMV infection and matching HLA type. Study findings and constraints: What dominated the ex vivo response were HLA-C-restricted CMV-specific TCR beta clonotypes.

CDR3 length equals 16 residues. V gave up 0 bases and J gave up 5 bases; unmatched junction bases: 7. Germline V gene lookup returns CDR1 MGHRA and CDR2 YSYEKL. As regards this clonotype: The antigen is unknown.

TCRdb itself ran the reads through MiXCR, one entry per CDR3 protein. The table records around 570,000 distinct CDR3 sequences, 35% to 50% of them present only once. The sequence derives from a human donor in good health (CMV status not recorded). Some clones in this sample may be carry-over from other donors' samples. The rearrangement links TRBV4-1 to TRBJ2-1; TRBD2 aligns across 7 bases. The specimen comprised cultured PBMCs, sampled from culture after CMV antigen stimulation. DNA for the CDR3: TGCGCCAGCAGCCAAGACCAGCGGGGTGACCACAATGAGCAGTTCTTC. It is translated as CASSQDQRGDHNEQFF.